Listed below are T cell receptor beta chains from one sample, sequenced in a study of early T cells in non-severe SARS-CoV-2 infection. From the 5' RACE reads, TCRdb called clonotypes with MiXCR, one entry per CDR3 protein. The sample contains tens of thousands of distinct CDR3 sequences, approximately 6% of which appear only once. The sample consisted of whole blood, taken at baseline. These receptor sequences come from an adult who was a healthcare worker with PCR-confirmed SARS-CoV-2 infection or an uninfected control (not recorded which). Each CDR3 is given with its conserved first and last residue. Fields, in order: D gene, J gene, clone size, V gene, CDR3 protein, CDR3 DNA. D genes are given only for firm matches. Some rows have no size entry. The others give once, few or many, or a class for an expanded clone.

.,TRBJ2-3,.,TRBV29-1,CSVERETDTQYF,TGCAGCGTTGAAAGGGAAACAGATACGCAGTATTTT
TRBD2,TRBJ2-1,many,TRBV19,CASSSSGRALGVQFF,TGTGCCAGTAGTAGTAGCGGGAGGGCCTTAGGGGTGCAGTTCTTC
.,TRBJ2-1,.,TRBV7-2,CASSRGKDASSYNEQFF,TGTGCCAGCAGCCGTGGTAAGGACGCAAGCTCCTACAATGAGCAGTTCTTC
.,TRBJ2-3,.,TRBV29-1,CSVEEGPSGSTDTQYF,TGCAGCGTTGAAGAGGGGCCCAGCGGTTCCACAGATACGCAGTATTTT
TRBD2,TRBJ2-3,many,TRBV7-2,CASSRYAGLAMTDTQYF,TGTGCCAGCAGCCGATATGCCGGACTAGCGATGACAGATACGCAGTATTTT
.,TRBJ2-3,.,TRBV3-1,CASSQETNLLSTDTQYF,TGTGCCAGCAGCCAAGAAACCAACTTACTCTCGACAGATACGCAGTATTTT
TRBD1,TRBJ1-3,few,TRBV27,CASSFSDRAMNGNTIYF,TGTGCCAGCAGTTTTTCGGACAGGGCTATGAACGGAAACACCATATATTTT
.,TRBJ1-2,many,TRBV6-2/TRBV6-3,CASSPTSPNGYTF,TGTGCCAGCAGCCCGACTTCTCCAAATGGCTACACCTTC
.,TRBJ1-4,many,TRBV7-8,CASSLGSVGREEKLFF,TGTGCCAGCAGCTTAGGATCGGTTGGCAGGGAGGAAAAACTGTTTTTT
TRBD1,TRBJ1-4,many,TRBV6-6,CASRNRDREGEKLFF,TGTGCCAGCAGAAACCGGGACAGGGAAGGTGAAAAACTGTTTTTT
TRBD1,TRBJ1-6,few,TRBV6-5,CASSYRTGGSSYNSPLHF,TGTGCCAGCAGTTACAGGACAGGGGGGAGCTCCTATAATTCACCCCTCCACTTT
TRBD1,TRBJ2-5,.,TRBV18,CASSPLPGQVQETQYF,TGTGCCAGCTCACCCCTGCCGGGACAGGTTCAAGAGACCCAGTACTTC
.,TRBJ2-7,many,TRBV20-1,CSAGLGGAQEQYF,TGCAGTGCTGGACTGGGGGGGGCTCAAGAGCAGTACTTC
.,TRBJ1-4,many,TRBV20-1,CSADRFEKLFF,TGCAGTGCCGACAGGTTTGAAAAACTGTTTTTT
.,TRBJ2-7,many,TRBV20-1,CSAPGRSYEQYF,TGCAGTGCTCCTGGACGGTCCTACGAGCAGTACTTC
.,TRBJ2-1,few,TRBV9,CASSVQTSSYNEQFF,TGTGCCAGCAGCGTACAAACTAGCTCCTACAATGAGCAGTTCTTC
.,TRBJ2-3,many,TRBV27,CASRTGHSTDTQYF,TGTGCCAGCAGGACCGGGCACAGCACAGATACGCAGTATTTT
.,TRBJ2-4,many,TRBV14,CASSQGNIQYF,TGTGCCAGCAGCCAGGGGAACATTCAGTACTTC
TRBD2,TRBJ2-5,.,TRBV4-2,CASSQVSSGMAETQYF,TGTGCCAGCAGCCAAGTGTCTAGCGGGATGGCGGAGACCCAGTACTTC
.,TRBJ2-2,.,TRBV11-2,CASSTFGRTYTGELFF,TGTGCCAGCTCCACATTTGGACGGACGTACACCGGGGAGCTGTTTTTT
TRBD2,TRBJ2-5,few,TRBV7-9,CASSPGTSGSFETQYF,TGTGCCAGCAGCCCCGGGACTAGCGGGAGTTTTGAGACCCAGTACTTC
TRBD1,TRBJ1-1,many,TRBV7-9,CASSSWTGADRYEAFF,TGTGCCAGCAGCTCCTGGACAGGTGCGGATAGATATGAAGCTTTCTTT
TRBD1,TRBJ1-5,many,TRBV5-6,CASSLQGTGNQPQHF,TGTGCCAGCAGCCTACAGGGGACGGGCAATCAGCCCCAGCATTTT
.,TRBJ1-4,few,TRBV6-6,CASSPGPEKLFF,TGTGCCAGCAGTCCCGGGCCTGAAAAACTGTTTTTT
TRBD1,TRBJ1-2,few,TRBV15,CATSRDSQGASGYTF,TGTGCCACCAGCAGAGATTCTCAGGGGGCGTCTGGCTACACCTTC
.,TRBJ2-2,.,TRBV7-9,CASSFGEGDTGELFF,TGTGCCAGCAGCTTCGGCGAGGGAGACACCGGGGAGCTGTTTTTT
TRBD2,TRBJ2-2,many,TRBV20-1,CSAGGTGELFF,TGCAGTGCCGGGGGGACCGGGGAGCTGTTTTTT
.,TRBJ2-1,few,TRBV12-3/TRBV12-4,CASRPDTSSYNEQFF,TGTGCCAGCAGACCAGATACCTCGTCCTACAATGAGCAGTTCTTC
.,TRBJ1-1,many,TRBV9,CASSVQRTTEAFF,TGTGCCAGCAGCGTCCAAAGGACAACTGAAGCTTTCTTT
.,TRBJ2-7,many,TRBV27,CASSFYNFLDEQYF,TGTGCCAGCAGTTTTTACAATTTCCTCGACGAGCAGTACTTC
TRBD2,TRBJ2-1,few,TRBV9,CASSVVASGAIYNEQFF,TGTGCCAGCAGCGTAGTGGCTAGCGGGGCGATCTACAATGAGCAGTTCTTC
.,TRBJ2-1,many,TRBV10-1,CASSDLRGGSVNEQFF,TGCGCCAGCAGTGACCTTCGAGGGGGATCCGTCAATGAGCAGTTCTTC
.,TRBJ1-4,few,TRBV4-1,CASSQGWGGANEKLFF,TGCGCCAGCAGCCAAGGATGGGGGGGGGCTAATGAAAAACTGTTTTTT
TRBD1,TRBJ2-7,few,TRBV28,CASSLWDTDRDYEQYF,TGTGCCAGCAGTTTATGGGATACGGACAGGGACTACGAGCAGTACTTC
TRBD1,TRBJ1-1,many,TRBV24-1,CATSDSGRGRSTEAFF,TGTGCCACCAGTGATTCAGGCAGGGGGCGCAGCACTGAAGCTTTCTTT
.,TRBJ2-1,.,TRBV12-3/TRBV12-4,CASSSGWGFAEQFF,TGTGCCAGCAGTTCAGGATGGGGATTCGCTGAGCAGTTCTTC
.,TRBJ2-5,many,TRBV12-3/TRBV12-4,CASSWQGRTQETQYF,TGTGCCAGCTCCTGGCAGGGGAGGACCCAAGAGACCCAGTACTTC
TRBD2,TRBJ2-5,.,TRBV7-9,CASSLIPGLAGSETQYF,TGTGCCAGCAGCTTAATCCCCGGACTAGCGGGATCAGAGACCCAGTACTTC
.,TRBJ1-5,few,TRBV28,CASSLETLAPNQPQHF,TGTGCCAGCAGTTTAGAGACATTGGCCCCCAATCAGCCCCAGCATTTT
.,TRBJ1-4,many,TRBV27,CASSSKGWVNEKLFF,TGTGCCAGCAGTTCAAAAGGTTGGGTTAATGAAAAACTGTTTTTT
.,TRBJ2-3,many,TRBV6-2/TRBV6-3,CASSYGRGFADTQYF,TGTGCCAGCAGTTACGGGAGGGGGTTCGCAGATACGCAGTATTTT
.,TRBJ2-5,.,TRBV27,CASSHLQGYETQYF,TGTGCCAGCAGTCATCTCCAGGGTTACGAGACCCAGTACTTC
TRBD1,TRBJ1-6,many,TRBV3-1,CASSDTGGGSPLHF,TGTGCCAGCAGCGACACAGGGGGAGGATCACCCCTCCACTTT
.,TRBJ1-1,many,TRBV7-9,CASSRRNTEAFF,TGTGCCAGCAGCAGAAGAAACACTGAAGCTTTCTTT
.,TRBJ1-4,.,TRBV7-9,CAGSPESEKLFF,TGTGCCGGCAGCCCAGAATCTGAAAAACTGTTTTTT
TRBD1,TRBJ2-7,.,TRBV28,CASSFGQDEQYF,TGTGCCAGCAGTTTCGGACAGGACGAGCAGTACTTC
TRBD2,TRBJ2-1,.,TRBV7-2,CASSPPHGTSGYNEQFF,TGTGCCAGCAGCCCCCCCCACGGGACTAGCGGATACAATGAGCAGTTCTTC
TRBD1,TRBJ2-7,.,TRBV9,CASSVGQGASYEQYF,TGTGCCAGCAGCGTGGGGCAGGGGGCGTCGTACGAGCAGTACTTC
.,TRBJ2-7,many,TRBV6-6,CASSPSGGSYEQYF,TGTGCCAGCAGTCCGAGTGGGGGGTCGTACGAGCAGTACTTC
.,TRBJ2-2,many,TRBV11-2,CASRTVLDGTGELFF,TGTGCCAGCAGGACAGTGCTGGATGGGACCGGGGAGCTGTTTTTT
.,TRBJ2-3,many,TRBV15,CATSRDRGGDTQYF,TGTGCCACCAGCAGAGATCGTGGCGGGGATACGCAGTATTTT